A single sample is the source of the 15 T cell receptor beta chains below, sequenced in a study of OX40 agonist ivuxolimab in advanced cancers. The assay was immunoSEQ multiplex PCR, and TCRdb's table has in-frame clones only and misses some. This sample has tens of thousands of clones, with more than 80% found just once. The starting material was CD4+ or CD8+ T cells sorted from blood, obtained in a trial of the OX40 agonist ivuxolimab. Every receptor here comes from an adult with an advanced solid tumor such as melanoma, head and neck, liver or kidney cancer.

The chain links TRBV15 to TRBJ2-5; D may be TRBD1 or TRBD2 (5 bases each). CDR3 length equals 17 residues. Trimming cost V 0 bases and J 3 bases, with 17 bases left between them. Germline V gene sequence: CDR1 LNHNV, CDR2 YYDKDF (reference sequence). The CDR3 loop is CATSRDRPRGNKETQYF. The CDR3 region has the DNA TGTGCCACCAGCAGAGATCGCCCCCGGGGCAATAAAGAGACCCAGTACTTC. Full variable domain (missing parts from reference TRBV15 and TRBJ2-5): DAMVIQNPRYQVTQFGKPVTLSCSQTLNHNVMYWYQQKSSQAPKLLFHYYDKDFNNEADTPDNFQSRRPNTSFCFLDIRSPGLGDTAMYLCATSRDRPRGNKETQYFGPGTRLLVL.

In this sample, this clone turned up once. The V and J genes are TRBV2 and TRBJ2-7; the match to TRBD1 covers 9 bases. The V gene's germline CDR1 is SNHLY and CDR2 FYNNEI. This CDR3 has 15 residues. V trimming: 3 bases; J trimming: 7 bases; junction bases outside the gene matches: 10. The CDR3 spells CASSDTEQGAREQYF. In DNA, the CDR3 is TGTGCCAGCAGTGACACAGAACAGGGGGCAAGGGAGCAGTACTTC.

This clone was seen just once. V gene TRBV9 combines with J gene TRBJ2-2; 9 bases fit TRBD1. This CDR3 has 16 residues. Per germline, CDR1 SGDLS and CDR2 YYNGEE. J lost 4 bases, V lost 3 bases, and 7 bases had no gene match. The CDR3 DNA reads TGTGCCAGCAGCGCTAGGACAGGGGAGGGCACCGGGGAGCTGTTTTTT. Its translation: CASSARTGEGTGELFF.

The V call is TRBV29-1, the J call TRBJ2-7; 7 positions agree with TRBD1. V lost 2 bases to trimming and J lost 3 bases; unmatched junction nucleotides: 4. Germline values: CDR1 SQVTM, CDR2 ANQGSEA. This CDR3 contains 13 residues. CDR3 in amino acids: CSVESRDSYEQYF. CDR3 nucleotides: TGCAGCGTTGAAAGCCGGGACAGCTACGAGCAGTACTTC.

A few counts support this clone. V gene TRBV6-1 combines with J gene TRBJ2-7, with a weak D call TRBD1 (6 bases). Trimming stripped 4 bases from V and 2 bases from J, with 6 bases between. CDR1 is MNHNS and CDR2 is SASEGT in the germline V gene. This CDR3 is 12 amino acids long. The CDR3 reads CASSGTAYEQYF. The CDR3 nucleotides read TGTGCCAGCAGTGGGACAGCCTACGAGCAGTACTTC.

This chain uses TRBV4-1 with TRBJ1-1; D not resolved. From germline, CDR1 is MGHRA and CDR2 YSYEKL. Between the trimmed V and J ends, which lost 0 bases and 1 base, there was a span of 6 bases. There are 14 residues in the CDR3. For the CDR3, the DNA is TGCGCCAGCAGCCAAGAGGCAGAGAACACTGAAGCTTTCTTT. It translates to CASSQEAENTEAFF.

This clone has a single count. The chain joins TRBV28 to TRBJ1-4, with D possibly TRBD1 on 5 matching bases. Trimming pared 2 bases from V and 13 bases from J, leaving 14 bases between. Germline-derived CDR1 and CDR2 are MDHEN and SYDVKM. CDR3 length: 13 amino acids. The CDR3 DNA follows: TGTGCCAGCAGTTTAAGCCAGGGCCCCACACTGTTTTTT. It specifies CASSLSQGPTLFF.

The chain has TRBV5-1 and TRBJ1-1; D remains ambiguous. The CDR3 runs to 13 residues. V dropped 0 bases and J dropped 9 bases, with 12 bases sitting between them. Looked up from germline, CDR1 is SGHRS and CDR2 is YFSETQ. The CDR3 region is CASSLGLGRKAFF. As DNA, the CDR3 is TGCGCCAGCAGCTTGGGATTGGGCCGAAAAGCTTTCTTT.

V gene TRBV5-6 combines with J gene TRBJ1-1; 7 nucleotides line up with TRBD1. V lost 4 bases to trimming and J lost 4 bases; unmatched junction nucleotides: 10. This CDR3 has 15 amino acids. Germline loops: CDR1 SGHDT, CDR2 YYEEEE. The CDR3: CASSRYRGFTTEAFF. CDR3 DNA: TGTGCCAGCAGCCGGTACAGGGGTTTTACCACTGAAGCTTTCTTT.

The chain joins TRBV7-6 to TRBJ1-1, with TRBD1 matching over 10 bases. V gave up 5 bases and J gave up 3 bases; unmatched junction bases: 9. CDR1 SGHVS and CDR2 FNYEAQ come from the germline V gene. This CDR3 has 16 residues. CDR3 DNA sequence: TGTGCCAGCAGCCGGCCGGGACAGGGGAGTGACACTGAAGCTTTCTTT. Protein sequence: CASSRPGQGSDTEAFF.

In this sample, this clone turned up once. The CDR3 protein is CASSREVRLGTGELFF. The CDR3 DNA is TGTGCCAGCAGCCGAGAAGTGAGGTTGGGAACCGGGGAGCTGTTTTTT. V usage is TRBV14 and J usage is TRBJ2-2; no firm D call. The CDR3 is 16 amino acids. Germline V lookup: CDR1 SGHDN, CDR2 FVKESK. The V gene lost 4 bases and the J gene lost 5 bases, with 17 bases spanning the gap.

The rearrangement joins TRBV13 to TRBJ1-1, with a possible D match to TRBD1 (6 bases). Trimming pared 5 bases from V and 0 bases from J, leaving 16 bases between. The CDR3 runs to 16 residues. Germline V gives CDR1 PRHDT, CDR2 FYEKMQ (reference sequence). DNA for the CDR3: TGTGCCAGCAGCCCGGGTGGGGGGGCTTTGAACACTGAAGCTTTCTTT. Protein sequence: CASSPGGGALNTEAFF.

The chain has TRBV19 and TRBJ1-1; tentatively, D is TRBD1 (5 bases). The germline V gene has CDR1 LNHDA and CDR2 SQIVND (reference sequence). V lost 8 bases and J lost 4, with 23 bases in between. The length of the CDR3 is 16 residues. CDR3 nucleotide sequence: TGTGCCAGTTCAAGCGCCTTTCGAAGTGGGGGCACTGAAGCTTTCTTT. This codes for CASSSAFRSGGTEAFF.

V gene TRBV15 combines with J gene TRBJ2-1; TRBD1 matches at 12 bases. The CDR3 is 18 amino acids. The V gene end was trimmed by 0 bases and the J gene end by 8 bases; junction bases not matched to a gene: 11. Germline V gene lookup returns CDR1 LNHNV and CDR2 YYDKDF (reference sequence). This CDR3 is CATSRETGPGQGADEQFF. CDR3 DNA sequence: TGTGCCACCAGCAGAGAAACAGGGCCGGGACAGGGGGCCGATGAGCAGTTCTTC.

The rearrangement links TRBV25-1 to TRBJ1-2; D gene ambiguous. V lost 3 bases, J lost 4 bases, and 12 bases lay in between. The CDR3 sequence is 14 residues long. Germline lookup yields CDR1 MGHDK and CDR2 SYGVNS. CDR3 bases: TGTGCCAGCAGTGATGCGACGGAGTTCTATGGCTACACCTTC. It codes for CASSDATEFYGYTF.